These 21 T cell receptor beta chains were all obtained from the same sample, sequenced in a study of cytomegalovirus exposure and HLA in healthy donors. 60 Vbeta and 13 Jbeta primers were used in PCR. This table comes from immunoSEQ multiplex PCR, and its TCRdb copy is limited to in-frame clones, with some not included. The repertoire holds under 200,000 clones, with 75% to 85% as singletons. The sample taken for sequencing was PBMCs. Receptors were obtained from a male donor in good health and CMV-seropositive.

J is TRBJ2-2 and V is TRBV7-9; 9 nucleotides align to TRBD1. There are 17 residues in the CDR3. With V trimmed by 4 bases and J by 4 bases, 10 bases remained unmatched. Looked up from germline, CDR1 is SEHNR and CDR2 is FQNEAQ (reference sequence). The CDR3 loop is CASSSTTGTGSTGELFF. The DNA of the CDR3 is TGTGCCAGCAGCTCGACCACCGGGACAGGGAGCACCGGGGAGCTGTTTTTT.

The rearrangement links TRBV5-6 to TRBJ2-5; TRBD1 might be the D (5 bases). The DNA end favors TRBJ2-7, so the J call may be wrong. The CDR3 runs to 14 residues. Germline V gene lookup returns CDR1 SGHDT and CDR2 YYEEEE. The CDR3 region has the DNA TGTGCCAGCAGACCAGGGTACTCCCCCTACGAGCAGTACTTC. Translation: CASRPGYSPYEQYF.

The rearrangement joins TRBV5-1 to TRBJ1-4, with TRBD1 matching 8 bases. Germline V gene data show CDR1 as SGHRS and CDR2 as YFSETQ. The CDR3 sequence is 15 residues long. V trimming: 0 bases; J trimming: 4 bases; junction bases outside the gene matches: 2. The CDR3 region is CASSLEGQVNEKLFF. The CDR3 DNA reads as TGCGCCAGCAGCTTGGAGGGACAGGTTAATGAAAAACTGTTTTTT.

The table lists this clone with a few counts. The chain carries TRBV6-4 and TRBJ2-2; D may be TRBD1 (5 bases). Germline CDR1 MRHNA, CDR2 SNTAGT. The V end was cut by 2 bases, the J end by 3 bases, with 7 bases between. The CDR3 runs 14 residues. The CDR3 bases are TGTGCCAGCAGTGACGGCAGGGACACCGGGGAGCTGTTTTTT. This gives the protein CASSDGRDTGELFF.

The CDR3 sequence: CASSLSGGAADTQYF. The CDR3 nucleotides are TGTGCCAGCAGCCTCAGCGGGGGGGCCGCGGATACGCAGTATTTT. The rearrangement uses TRBV6-6 and TRBJ2-3; TRBD2 agrees at 10 bases. CDR1 is MNHNY, CDR2 SVGAGI, per germline (reference sequence). This CDR3 comprises 15 residues. The J segment lost 6 bases and the V segment lost 6 bases, leaving 9 bases of the junction unmatched.

The chain has TRBV6-5 and TRBJ1-2, with D uncertain. The germline V gene encodes CDR1 MNHEY and CDR2 SVGAGI. V lost 2 bases and J lost 7, with 14 bases in between. This CDR3 contains 14 residues. The CDR3 DNA follows: TGTGCCAGCAGTTACGCACCGAGGTCGGGTGGCTACACCTTC. Protein sequence: CASSYAPRSGGYTF.

The V call is TRBV6-5, the J call TRBJ1-6, with TRBD1 matching 8 bases. The CDR3 runs to 14 residues. Germline CDR1 and CDR2: MNHEY and SVGAGI. The J segment lost 5 bases and the V segment lost 4 bases, leaving 1 base of the junction unmatched. The CDR3 loop reads CASSSGQDNSPLHF. Here the CDR3 DNA reads TGTGCCAGCAGTTCGGGACAGGATAATTCACCCCTCCACTTT.

The table lists this clone with a few counts. The sample carries other DNA sequences with the same CDR3. V is TRBV27 and J is TRBJ1-1; D unclear. This CDR3 is built from 13 residues. V was pared by 5 bases and J by 1 base, with 8 bases between. CDR1 MNHEY and CDR2 SMNVEV come from the germline V gene (reference sequence). The chain's CDR3 is CASSLTGNTEAFF. The CDR3, as DNA: TGTGCCAGCAGTCTAACCGGGAACACTGAAGCTTTCTTT.

CDR3 loop: CSVRGDEGTGVYEQYF. The DNA of the CDR3 is TGCAGCGTTAGGGGGGATGAAGGGACAGGGGTTTACGAGCAGTACTTC. This chain joins TRBV29-1 and TRBJ2-7, with 10 bases identical to TRBD1. The CDR3 is 16 residues long. Per germline, CDR1 SQVTM and CDR2 ANQGSEA. V shed 5 bases, J shed 4 bases, and the junction held 14 bases outside the gene matches.

This rearrangement joins TRBV7-9 to TRBJ2-2; 7 nucleotides match TRBD1. This CDR3 is built from 18 residues. Looked up from germline, CDR1 is SEHNR and CDR2 is FQNEAQ (reference sequence). The trim removed 1 base at V and 3 bases at J, leaving 11 bases unmatched. DNA of the CDR3: TGTGCCAGCAGCTTAGTCTTTTCCGGGCAGGGGGACACCGGGGAGCTGTTTTTT. This encodes CASSLVFSGQGDTGELFF.

The chain combines TRBV11-1 with TRBJ1-1; no clear D. The CDR3 has 16 amino acids. Trimming cost V 6 bases and J 5 bases, with 22 bases left between them. CDR1 SGHAT and CDR2 FQDESV come from the germline V gene (reference sequence). The DNA of the CDR3 is TGTGCCAGCAGGCCGAGAAAACTGGGAGCGGGGACTGAAGCTTTCTTT. This encodes CASRPRKLGAGTEAFF.

V gene TRBV18 combines with J gene TRBJ2-5; D unresolved. The CDR3 extends over 13 amino acids. Germline assignment: CDR1 KGHSH and CDR2 LQKENI. The V end was cut by 5 bases, the J end by 5 bases, with 12 bases between. DNA for the CDR3: TGTGCCAGCTCAGCCTGGGCCGAGGAGACCCAGTACTTC. Its protein is CASSAWAEETQYF.

This clone occurred once. Other nucleotide sequences in the sample specify the same CDR3. The chain combines TRBV7-9 with TRBJ1-2, with D possibly matching TRBD1 (5 bases). The germline V gene has CDR1 SEHNR and CDR2 FQNEAQ (reference sequence). The V end was cut by 4 bases, the J end by 5 bases, with 20 bases between. The CDR3 consists of 16 residues. CDR3 DNA: TGTGCCAGCAGCTCAGGGAGGGCCACCCTGGGGTATGGCTACACCTTC. Translation: CASSSGRATLGYGYTF.

This chain links TRBV18 with TRBJ1-4; tentatively, D is TRBD1 (5 bases). V gave up 4 bases and J gave up 5 bases, with 8 bases separating them. This CDR3 spans 13 amino acids. Germline CDR1 reads KGHSH; CDR2 reads LQKENI. The CDR3 here is CASSQGMNEKLFF. CDR3 sequence (DNA): TGTGCCAGCTCACAGGGGATGAATGAAAAACTGTTTTTT.

The V and J genes are TRBV9 and TRBJ1-6, with D hard to call. The germline V gene encodes CDR1 SGDLS and CDR2 YYNGEE. V lost 0 bases to trimming and J lost 5 bases, with 9 bases between them. CDR3 size: 15 residues. For the CDR3, the DNA is TGTGCCAGCAGCGTAGAAAGCAAGAATAATTCACCCCTCCACTTT. Its protein is CASSVESKNNSPLHF.

The chain links TRBV4-2 to TRBJ1-2; D might be TRBD1 (6 bases). The CDR3 contains 14 residues. V lost 4 bases to trimming and J lost 0 bases, with 9 bases between them. CDR1 is LGHNA and CDR2 is YNFKEQ in the germline V gene. The CDR3 coding sequence is TGTGCCAGCAGCCGACGGACAGCTAACTATGGCTACACCTTC. It yields the protein CASSRRTANYGYTF.

The chain joins TRBV2 to TRBJ2-6, with 7 bases identical to TRBD1. The CDR3 loop spans 20 amino acids. J was trimmed by 0 bases and V by 2 bases; bases with no gene match: 13. The germline V gene has CDR1 SNHLY and CDR2 FYNNEI. This chain's CDR3 is CASSEREPGQPISGANVLTF. In DNA, the CDR3 is TGTGCCAGCAGTGAAAGGGAACCGGGACAGCCAATCTCTGGGGCCAACGTCCTGACTTTC.

This clone was recorded a few times. The chain links TRBV6-6 to TRBJ2-7; 9 bases agree with TRBD1. This CDR3 spans 14 amino acids. The germline V gene has CDR1 MNHNY and CDR2 SVGAGI (reference sequence). The V gene end was trimmed by 5 bases and the J gene end by 5 bases; junction bases not matched to a gene: 7. Here the CDR3 reads CASSTPGQGDEQYF. CDR3 DNA: TGTGCCAGCAGTACTCCGGGACAGGGAGACGAGCAGTACTTC.

The V gene is TRBV5-1, the J gene TRBJ1-1; D gene unclear. CDR1 SGHRS and CDR2 YFSETQ come from the germline V gene. The CDR3 extends over 15 amino acids. V was shortened by 0 bases and J by 0 bases, with 9 bases between the two germline ends. The CDR3 nucleotides read TGCGCCAGCAGCTTGGATCCCATCCTGAACACTGAAGCTTTCTTT. Translation gives CASSLDPILNTEAFF. Full variable domain (rest looked up from reference TRBV5-1 and TRBJ1-1): KAGVTQTPRYLIKTRGQQVTLSCSPISGHRSVSWYQQTPGQGLQFLFEYFSETQRNKGNFPGRFSGRQFSNSRSEMNVSTLELGDSALYLCASSLDPILNTEAFFGQGTRLTVV.

This chain joins TRBV30 and TRBJ2-5, with TRBD1 as a possible D gene (5 bases). This CDR3 is 13 amino acids long. V shed 2 bases and J shed 4 bases, with 11 bases lying between them. The V gene's germline CDR1 is GTSNPN and CDR2 SVGIG (reference sequence). CDR3 amino acids: CAWSKGSGETQYF. The CDR3 bases are TGTGCCTGGAGTAAGGGGTCGGGAGAGACCCAGTACTTC.

CDR3 sequence (DNA): TGCGCCAGCAGCTTTGTCGTGAGGGACTCCTACGAGCAGTACTTC. This translates into CASSFVVRDSYEQYF. The chain uses TRBV5-1 and TRBJ2-7, with a possible D match to TRBD2 (5 bases). CDR1 and CDR2 from the germline V gene are SGHRS and YFSETQ. The V gene lost 2 bases and the J gene lost 0 bases, with 12 bases spanning the gap. This CDR3 spans 15 amino acids.